These T cell receptor beta chains were read from a single sample in a study of cytomegalovirus exposure and HLA in healthy donors. Data came from immunoSEQ multiplex PCR; TCRdb stores just in-frame clones and leaves some out. Here the sample spans about 170,000 clones, 55% to 65% being singletons. Material: PBMCs. The receptors shown here come from a man between 40 and 49 years old in good health and CMV-seronegative. Each CDR3 is given with its conserved first and last residue. A D gene is named only where the DNA matches it firmly. The listing skips clone size in some rows; elsewhere it reads once, few, many or a size class.

cdr3_aa: CASSGTGYSEAFF; cdr3_nt: TGCGCCAGCAGCGGGACAGGGTACTCTGAAGCTTTCTTT; clone_size: NA; j_call: TRBJ1-1; d_call: TRBD1; v_call: TRBV5-1
cdr3_aa: CASSQPNRDRLNEQFF; cdr3_nt: TGCGCCAGCAGCCAACCTAATCGGGACAGATTAAATGAGCAGTTCTTC; clone_size: NA; j_call: TRBJ2-1; d_call: TRBD1; v_call: TRBV4-1
cdr3_aa: CASSPWAGVNTEAFF; cdr3_nt: TGTGCCAGCAGCCCATGGGCAGGGGTGAACACTGAAGCTTTCTTT; clone_size: few; j_call: TRBJ1-1; d_call: NA; v_call: TRBV5-4
cdr3_aa: CASSLEGTGVLYSYNEQFF; cdr3_nt: TGCGCCAGCAGCTTGGAGGGGACAGGAGTCCTTTACTCCTACAATGAGCAGTTCTTC; clone_size: few; j_call: TRBJ2-1; d_call: TRBD1; v_call: TRBV5-1
cdr3_aa: CASSSYRGLSTDTQYF; cdr3_nt: TGTGCCAGCAGCTCGTACAGGGGCCTCAGCACAGATACGCAGTATTTT; clone_size: NA; j_call: TRBJ2-3; d_call: TRBD1; v_call: TRBV14
cdr3_aa: CASGHRRDTQYF; cdr3_nt: TGTGCCAGTGGGCACAGGAGAGATACGCAGTATTTT; clone_size: NA; j_call: TRBJ2-3; d_call: NA; v_call: TRBV19
cdr3_aa: CASSPKTDGNTIYF; cdr3_nt: TGCGCCAGCAGCCCGAAGACAGACGGAAACACCATATATTTT; clone_size: NA; j_call: TRBJ1-3; d_call: NA; v_call: TRBV5-1
cdr3_aa: CASSRGRDRVNGYTF; cdr3_nt: TGTGCCAGCAGCCGCGGCCGGGACAGGGTGAATGGCTACACCTTC; clone_size: few; j_call: TRBJ1-2; d_call: TRBD1; v_call: TRBV5-8
cdr3_aa: CSAMGLDEQFF; cdr3_nt: TGCAGTGCTATGGGACTAGATGAGCAGTTCTTC; clone_size: NA; j_call: TRBJ2-1; d_call: TRBD2; v_call: TRBV20-1
cdr3_aa: CASNQDNTNEKLFF; cdr3_nt: TGTGCCAGTAATCAGGACAACACTAATGAAAAACTGTTTTTT; clone_size: NA; j_call: TRBJ1-4; d_call: NA; v_call: TRBV19
cdr3_aa: CASSPQGYGYTF; cdr3_nt: TGTGCCAGCAGCCCACAGGGTTATGGCTACACCTTC; clone_size: NA; j_call: TRBJ1-2; d_call: NA; v_call: TRBV5-6
cdr3_aa: CASSPSGGEAQYF; cdr3_nt: TGTGCCAGTAGCCCGTCGGGAGGGGAGGCCCAGTACTTC; clone_size: few; j_call: TRBJ2-5; d_call: TRBD2; v_call: TRBV19
cdr3_aa: CASSVDARGAAKNIQYF; cdr3_nt: TGTGCCAGCAGTGTGGACGCTCGGGGAGCCGCCAAAAACATTCAGTACTTC; clone_size: NA; j_call: TRBJ2-4; d_call: NA; v_call: TRBV2
cdr3_aa: CASSLLGGERGNTGELFF; cdr3_nt: TGTGCCAGCAGCCTCCTCGGGGGAGAGAGGGGGAACACCGGGGAGCTGTTTTTT; clone_size: once; j_call: TRBJ2-2; d_call: NA; v_call: TRBV7-9
cdr3_aa: CASSESGALQPQHF; cdr3_nt: TGTGCCAGCAGTGAATCTGGGGCGTTGCAGCCCCAGCATTTT; clone_size: NA; j_call: TRBJ1-5; d_call: NA; v_call: TRBV6-1
cdr3_aa: CASSFYRLAGPNTEAFF; cdr3_nt: TGTGCCAGCAGCTTTTACCGTCTAGCGGGCCCGAACACTGAAGCTTTCTTT; clone_size: NA; j_call: TRBJ1-1; d_call: NA; v_call: TRBV7-8
cdr3_aa: CASSPRGGSDEKLFF; cdr3_nt: TGTGCCAGCAGCCCCCGGGGGGGGAGTGATGAAAAACTGTTTTTT; clone_size: NA; j_call: TRBJ1-4; d_call: NA; v_call: TRBV4-2
cdr3_aa: CASSLAGGRDTQYF; cdr3_nt: TGTGCCAGCAGCCTAGCGGGGGGGCGGGATACGCAGTATTTT; clone_size: NA; j_call: TRBJ2-3; d_call: TRBD2; v_call: TRBV7-6
cdr3_aa: CASSHIRKGGSYNEQFF; cdr3_nt: TGTGCCAGCAGCCACATTCGCAAGGGAGGCTCTTACAATGAGCAGTTCTTC; clone_size: few; j_call: TRBJ2-1; d_call: NA; v_call: TRBV9
cdr3_aa: CASSFNTGSGGELFF; cdr3_nt: TGTGCCAGCAGCTTTAATACAGGGAGCGGCGGGGAGCTGTTTTTT; clone_size: few; j_call: TRBJ2-2; d_call: NA; v_call: TRBV7-6
cdr3_aa: CASSDRDRHNEQFF; cdr3_nt: TGTGCCAGCAGTGACAGGGACAGACACAATGAGCAGTTCTTC; clone_size: NA; j_call: TRBJ2-1; d_call: TRBD1; v_call: TRBV6-4
cdr3_aa: CASSLSGTSGLNEQFF; cdr3_nt: TGTGCCAGCAGTTTATCTGGGACTAGCGGGTTGAATGAGCAGTTCTTC; clone_size: NA; j_call: TRBJ2-1; d_call: TRBD2; v_call: TRBV28
cdr3_aa: CASMGSGRETGELFF; cdr3_nt: TGTGCCAGCATGGGAAGCGGGAGAGAGACCGGGGAGCTGTTTTTT; clone_size: few; j_call: TRBJ2-2; d_call: TRBD2; v_call: TRBV2
cdr3_aa: CASSSRQGIEEKLFF; cdr3_nt: TGTGCCAGCAGCTCGAGACAGGGAATTGAGGAAAAACTGTTTTTT; clone_size: NA; j_call: TRBJ1-4; d_call: TRBD1; v_call: TRBV7-9
cdr3_aa: CASSWGQMNTEAFF; cdr3_nt: TGTGCCAGCAGCTGGGGGCAGATGAACACTGAAGCTTTCTTT; clone_size: NA; j_call: TRBJ1-1; d_call: NA; v_call: TRBV13
cdr3_aa: CASSPGTSVYNEQFF; cdr3_nt: TGTGCCAGCAGTCCCGGGACTAGCGTTTACAATGAGCAGTTCTTC; clone_size: NA; j_call: TRBJ2-1; d_call: TRBD2; v_call: TRBV2
cdr3_aa: CASSLGPNKPSTDTQYF; cdr3_nt: TGTGCCAGCAGCTTGGGGCCCAATAAACCTAGCACAGATACGCAGTATTTT; clone_size: NA; j_call: TRBJ2-3; d_call: NA; v_call: TRBV5-4
cdr3_aa: CAISEPGANGYTF; cdr3_nt: TGTGCCATCAGTGAGCCAGGGGCCAATGGCTACACCTTC; clone_size: NA; j_call: TRBJ1-2; d_call: NA; v_call: TRBV10-3
cdr3_aa: CASSSQTGNYGYTF; cdr3_nt: TGTGCCAGCAGTTCACAGACAGGGAACTATGGCTACACCTTC; clone_size: NA; j_call: TRBJ1-2; d_call: TRBD1; v_call: TRBV28
cdr3_aa: CAWSVLADYNEQFF; cdr3_nt: TGTGCCTGGAGTGTACTAGCGGACTACAATGAGCAGTTCTTC; clone_size: few; j_call: TRBJ2-1; d_call: TRBD2; v_call: TRBV30
cdr3_aa: CASSPTGDGFIYGYTF; cdr3_nt: TGTGCCAGCAGTCCGACAGGGGACGGTTTCATCTATGGCTACACCTTC; clone_size: NA; j_call: TRBJ1-2; d_call: TRBD1; v_call: TRBV27
cdr3_aa: CASSPRAGVEQYF; cdr3_nt: TGTGCCAGCAGTCCCCGGGCAGGGGTCGAGCAGTACTTC; clone_size: few; j_call: TRBJ2-7; d_call: NA; v_call: TRBV6-6
cdr3_aa: CASSPGQFGYTF; cdr3_nt: TGTGCCAGCAGTCCCGGACAATTTGGCTACACCTTC; clone_size: once; j_call: TRBJ1-2; d_call: NA; v_call: TRBV28
cdr3_aa: CAIRGGGQANTGELFF; cdr3_nt: TGTGCCATCAGGGGAGGCGGACAGGCGAACACCGGGGAGCTGTTTTTT; clone_size: NA; j_call: TRBJ2-2; d_call: NA; v_call: TRBV10-3
cdr3_aa: CASSQDRGDTQYF; cdr3_nt: TGTGCCAGCAGCCAAGATCGGGGGGATACGCAGTATTTT; clone_size: few; j_call: TRBJ2-3; d_call: NA; v_call: TRBV14
cdr3_aa: CASRASGSTDTQYF; cdr3_nt: TGTGCCAGCAGGGCTAGTGGGAGCACAGATACGCAGTATTTT; clone_size: NA; j_call: TRBJ2-3; d_call: NA; v_call: TRBV2
cdr3_aa: CASGLGAGGADTQYF; cdr3_nt: TGTGCTAGTGGTTTAGGGGCAGGGGGCGCAGATACGCAGTATTTT; clone_size: NA; j_call: TRBJ2-3; d_call: TRBD1; v_call: TRBV12-5
cdr3_aa: CASSSTPQVEAFF; cdr3_nt: TGCGCCAGCAGCTCCACTCCACAGGTTGAAGCTTTCTTT; clone_size: NA; j_call: TRBJ1-1; d_call: NA; v_call: TRBV5-1
cdr3_aa: CSVEIGNAEAFF; cdr3_nt: TGCAGCGTTGAAATCGGGAACGCTGAAGCTTTCTTT; clone_size: few; j_call: TRBJ1-1; d_call: NA; v_call: TRBV29-1
cdr3_aa: CASSPAGAGNTIYF; cdr3_nt: TGTGCCAGCTCACCAGCGGGGGCCGGAAACACCATATATTTT; clone_size: NA; j_call: TRBJ1-3; d_call: NA; v_call: TRBV18
cdr3_aa: CVLSLKWEAFF; cdr3_nt: TGTGTACTCTCCTTAAAGTGGGAAGCTTTCTTT; clone_size: NA; j_call: TRBJ1-1; d_call: NA; v_call: TRBV30
cdr3_aa: CASSIQGYSNQPQHF; cdr3_nt: TGTGCCAGCAGCATACAGGGTTATAGCAATCAGCCCCAGCATTTT; clone_size: NA; j_call: TRBJ1-5; d_call: NA; v_call: TRBV2
cdr3_aa: CASSTGQGYNEQFF; cdr3_nt: TGTGCCAGCAGTACGGGACAGGGTTACAATGAGCAGTTCTTC; clone_size: once; j_call: TRBJ2-1; d_call: TRBD1; v_call: TRBV27
cdr3_aa: CASSEWGRGPGNTIYF; cdr3_nt: TGCGCCAGCAGTGAGTGGGGCAGGGGGCCTGGAAACACCATATATTTT; clone_size: few; j_call: TRBJ1-3; d_call: TRBD1; v_call: TRBV10-2
cdr3_aa: CASSLSRYEQYF; cdr3_nt: TGTGCCAGCAGTTTATCCCGGTACGAGCAGTACTTC; clone_size: NA; j_call: TRBJ2-7; d_call: NA; v_call: TRBV28
cdr3_aa: CASSLLWNTGELFF; cdr3_nt: TGTGCCAGCAGCCTTCTCTGGAACACCGGGGAGCTGTTTTTT; clone_size: NA; j_call: TRBJ2-2; d_call: NA; v_call: TRBV9
cdr3_aa: CASRRTSGADTQYF; cdr3_nt: TGTGCCAGCAGACGGACTAGCGGGGCGGATACGCAGTATTTT; clone_size: many; j_call: TRBJ2-3; d_call: TRBD2; v_call: TRBV2
cdr3_aa: CASSSGQGEKLFF; cdr3_nt: TGTGCCAGCAGCTCGGGACAGGGCGAAAAACTGTTTTTT; clone_size: NA; j_call: TRBJ1-4; d_call: TRBD1; v_call: TRBV7-9
cdr3_aa: CASSLEGQFNEKLFF; cdr3_nt: TGTGCCAGCAGCCTGGAGGGACAGTTTAATGAAAAACTGTTTTTT; clone_size: NA; j_call: TRBJ1-4; d_call: TRBD1; v_call: TRBV5-4
cdr3_aa: CASSSTGFEQYF; cdr3_nt: TGTGCCAGCTCATCGACAGGGTTCGAGCAGTACTTC; clone_size: NA; j_call: TRBJ2-7; d_call: TRBD1; v_call: TRBV18